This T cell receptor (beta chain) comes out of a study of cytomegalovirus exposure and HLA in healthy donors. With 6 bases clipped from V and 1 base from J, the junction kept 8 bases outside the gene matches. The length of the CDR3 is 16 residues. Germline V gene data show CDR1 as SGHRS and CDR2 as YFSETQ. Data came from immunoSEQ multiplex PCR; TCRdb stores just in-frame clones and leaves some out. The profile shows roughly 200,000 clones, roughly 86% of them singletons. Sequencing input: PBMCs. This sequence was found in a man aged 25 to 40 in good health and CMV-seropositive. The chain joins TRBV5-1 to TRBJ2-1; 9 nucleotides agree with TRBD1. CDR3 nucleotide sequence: TGCGCCAGCAACCCAGGACAGGGGAGGTCCTACAATGAGCAGTTCTTC. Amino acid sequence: CASNPGQGRSYNEQFF.